This paragraph reports one T cell receptor beta chain. This sample is part of a study of technical replicates of blood from a handful of donors. The CDR3 loop spans 13 amino acids. Trimming removed 4 bases from V and 3 bases from J, with 10 bases in between. Germline CDR1 and CDR2: MNHEY and SMNVEV (reference sequence). Generated by immunoSEQ multiplex PCR, the TCRdb table keeps only in-frame clones and is missing some. The sample has 75,000 to 95,000 clones, roughly 90% seen once. This clonotype was obtained from a human donor in good health. V gene TRBV27 combines with J gene TRBJ2-7; D ambiguous. The sample comprised T cells isolated from PBMCs. This chain's CDR3 is CASSYDSHYEQYF. The CDR3 DNA reads as TGTGCCAGCAGTTATGACTCGCACTACGAGCAGTACTTC.